This TCR beta chain originates from a study of Ad26.COV2.S vaccination and SARS-CoV-2 variants. For the study at large: Dosing was one shot or two shots 56 days apart.

Here immunoSEQ multiplex PCR was the method, and the copy in TCRdb shows in-frame clones only, minus some. The sample consists of roughly 320,000 clones, approximately 80% of them appearing once. Documented treatment: over 15 received Ad26.COV2.S at low or high dose, single or two shots; a few received placebo; per-sample allocation not given. Specimens were obtained on day 63 following the first vaccine or placebo injection. The germline CDR1 and CDR2 sequences are MDHEN and SYDVKM. The CDR3 is made up of 14 amino acids. V lost 5 bases, J lost 0 bases, and 3 bases stayed unmatched. The V and J genes are TRBV28 and TRBJ1-1; 7 bases fit TRBD1. The material was peripheral blood, obtained in a trial of Ad26.COV2.S vaccine versus placebo. The sequence was collected from a person aged 18-60 years who received the Ad26.COV2.S COVID-19 vaccine or a placebo. CDR3: CASSPDRLNTEAFF. The CDR3 bases are TGTGCCAGCAGTCCGGACAGGCTGAACACTGAAGCTTTCTTT.